Below, one T cell receptor (beta chain) is given with its context. An amount of RNA that ranged from roughly 0.5 to 1 ug was reverse transcribed with random hexamers. The TCR beta CDR3 was amplified by immunoSEQ multiplex PCR across 54 Vbeta, 13 Jbeta. TCRdb passed the immunoSEQ multiplex PCR reads through MiXCR, listing each CDR3 protein once. The sample lists around 200,000 distinct CDR3 sequences; more than 85% were seen once. TEMRA cells underwent FACS enrichment and CD8+ and CD4+ T cells underwent negative isolation. These data come from a study of CD8 T cells in Susac syndrome. Trimming removed 0 bases at V and 2 bases at J, with 11 bases between. The CDR3 has 14 amino acids. CDR1 is GTSNPN, CDR2 SVGIG, per germline (reference sequence).

The sequenced sample was CD4+ T cells from PBMCs. The sequence was obtained from a human donor with multiple sclerosis. The V call is TRBV30, the J call TRBJ2-7; D not resolved. The CDR3, as DNA: TGTGCCTGGAGTGTAAACAGTATTACCTACGAGCAGTACTTC. Protein product: CAWSVNSITYEQYF.